This T cell receptor beta chain was found in a study of Graves' ophthalmopathy and Graves' hyperthyroidism. Study-wide results and caveats: The 13-signature model separated ophthalmopathy from stable hyperthyroidism at roughly 90% sensitivity and nearly 82% specificity. Most expanded thyroid clonotypes above 0.001 frequency also appeared in blood.

J lost 2 bases, V lost 2 bases, and 3 bases had no gene match. The CDR3 is made up of 15 amino acids. Germline values: CDR1 MNHEY, CDR2 SVGAGI. Newly diagnosed, the hyperthyroidism patients had under 2 months' duration and were aged 18 to 65. This clonotype occurred a few times. Its antigen is not identified. RNA transcripts were the source from which TCR beta CDR3 regions were amplified. HTBI-primed RT-PCR formed the first round, and a multiplex PCR formed the second. In TCRdb, the multiplex PCR reads were re-called with MiXCR into one record per CDR3 protein. The top ten hold about 2.4% of the sample, which has more than 300,000 distinct CDR3 sequences, about 18% seen once.

The material sequenced was peripheral blood. The chain carries TRBV6-5 and TRBJ2-5, with TRBD2 matching 9 bases. This TCR derives from an adult woman with stable Graves' hyperthyroidism. CDR3 amino acids: CASSYAGGEQETQYF. CDR3 nucleotides: TGTGCCAGCAGTTACGCGGGGGGGGAACAAGAGACCCAGTACTTC.